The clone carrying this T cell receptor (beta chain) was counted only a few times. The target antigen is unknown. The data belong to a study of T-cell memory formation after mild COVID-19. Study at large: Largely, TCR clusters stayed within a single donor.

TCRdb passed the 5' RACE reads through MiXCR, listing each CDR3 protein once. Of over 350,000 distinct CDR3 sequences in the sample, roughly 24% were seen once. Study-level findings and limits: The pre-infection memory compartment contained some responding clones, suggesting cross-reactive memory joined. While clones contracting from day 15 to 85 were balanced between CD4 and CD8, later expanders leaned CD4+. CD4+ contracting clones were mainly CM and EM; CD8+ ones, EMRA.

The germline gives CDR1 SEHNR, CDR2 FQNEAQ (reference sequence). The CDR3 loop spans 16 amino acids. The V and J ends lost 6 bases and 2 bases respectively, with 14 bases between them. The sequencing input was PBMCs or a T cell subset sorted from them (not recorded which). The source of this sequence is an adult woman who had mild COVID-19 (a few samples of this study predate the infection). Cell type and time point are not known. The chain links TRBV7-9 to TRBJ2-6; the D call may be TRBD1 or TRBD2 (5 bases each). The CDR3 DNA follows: TGTGCCAGCAGGCCCCGAGGGGAGACTGGGGCCAACGTCCTGACTTTC. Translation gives CASRPRGETGANVLTF.